A single T cell receptor beta chain is shown here with its context. The sample belongs to a study of monozygotic twins with inflammatory bowel disease. Total RNA, at 3,500 to 4,000 ng, went into every TCR library. TCRdb re-analyzed the 5' RACE reads; it lists each CDR3 protein once, without DNA. Recorded here are around 210,000 distinct CDR3 sequences; the top ten clones represent 7.7%. CDR1 is KGHSH, CDR2 LQKENI, per germline. The CDR3 length is 14 residues. The clonotype originates from a human donor with ulcerative colitis or Crohn's disease, or a healthy co-twin of an affected twin (not recorded which). This rearrangement joins TRBV18 to TRBJ2-7; the D gene TCRdb calls, TRBD2, cannot be checked with no DNA. What was sequenced was blood. The CDR3 sequence is CASSPLAGDDEQYF.